The sequence of this T cell receptor (beta chain) was determined in a study of cytomegalovirus exposure and HLA in healthy donors. Study outcomes and limitations: Reported performance of the classifier showed diagnosis of cytomegalovirus status with high specificity and sensitivity.

Primers for the PCR totalled 60 Vbeta and 13 Jbeta. Sequencing used immunoSEQ multiplex PCR; TCRdb keeps in-frame clones, though not all of them. Counted here are more than 85,000 clones, nearly 80% occurring once; the ten biggest clones make up 1% to 1.5%. This clone was observed a handful of times. Its antigen is unidentified. The V gene's germline CDR1 is SGHAT and CDR2 FQNNGV. This CDR3 has 14 residues. Losses at the gene ends were 5 bases for V and 4 bases for J; bases not matched to a gene: 7. The sequenced sample consisted of PBMCs. The sequence came from a woman aged 30 to 39 in good health and CMV-seronegative. The chain has TRBV11-2 and TRBJ2-7; 8 bases map to TRBD2. CDR3 sequence: CASSPGLAGYEQYF. Written as DNA, the CDR3 is TGTGCCAGCAGCCCTGGCCTAGCGGGTTACGAGCAGTACTTC.